This entry lists 29 T cell receptor beta chains sequenced from one sample in a study of cytomegalovirus exposure and HLA in healthy donors. The PCR contained 60 Vbeta and 13 Jbeta primers. Using immunoSEQ multiplex PCR, the repertoire was profiled, and TCRdb retains in-frame clones only, with some absent. The sample includes 250,000 to 350,000 clones, roughly 89% seen only once; the top ten take less than 4.5%. Sequencing was carried out using PBMCs. Receptors originate from a man in his forties in good health and CMV-seropositive.

A note on this clone: Other nucleotide sequences in the sample specify the same CDR3. V gene TRBV29-1 combines with J gene TRBJ2-7; TRBD1 aligns across 9 bases. The ends lost 0 bases at V and 2 bases at J; junction bases unmatched: 11. CDR1 SQVTM and CDR2 ANQGSEA come from the germline V gene. The CDR3 totals 17 residues. The CDR3 here is CSVEEARDREGAYEQYF. The CDR3, as DNA: TGCAGCGTTGAAGAAGCTCGGGACAGGGAGGGGGCCTACGAGCAGTACTTC.

This rearrangement joins TRBV19 to TRBJ1-4; maybe TRBD1 (6 bases). Germline V lookup: CDR1 LNHDA, CDR2 SQIVND (reference sequence). The germline V and J ends were trimmed by 5 bases and 7 bases, with 17 bases remaining between them. The CDR3 has 15 residues. The CDR3 nucleotides read TGTGCCAGTAGTCAATCACAGGGTCAGAGTGAAAAACTGTTTTTT. It translates to CASSQSQGQSEKLFF.

The chain uses TRBV28 and TRBJ2-7; 8 bases are shared with TRBD1. J was trimmed by 3 bases and V by 3 bases; bases with no gene match: 10. Germline CDR1 MDHEN, CDR2 SYDVKM. The CDR3 spans 16 residues. CDR3 amino acids: CASSFVGQGMFYEQYF. CDR3 in DNA: TGTGCCAGCAGTTTCGTTGGACAGGGAATGTTCTACGAGCAGTACTTC.

V is TRBV15 and J is TRBJ2-7; D is perhaps TRBD2 (5 bases). Trimming cost V 2 bases and J 3 bases, with 11 bases left between them. This CDR3 has 14 residues. Germline V CDR1 and CDR2: LNHNV, YYDKDF (reference sequence). The CDR3 sequence: CATSRQRTGYEQYF. The CDR3 coding sequence is TGTGCCACCAGCAGACAGCGGACGGGCTACGAGCAGTACTTC.

The rearrangement uses TRBV5-1 and TRBJ2-1; 9 bases fit TRBD1. This CDR3 is 15 amino acids long. The V and J ends lost 4 bases and 2 bases, in that order; junction bases with no gene match: 4. From germline, CDR1 is SGHRS and CDR2 YFSETQ. In DNA form, the CDR3 reads TGCGCCAGCAGCCCAAGGACAGGGGCCTACAATGAGCAGTTCTTC. This codes for CASSPRTGAYNEQFF.

The chain links TRBV9 to TRBJ2-5; 10 bases align to TRBD2. With the DNA end fitting TRBJ2-7 better, the J assignment may be wrong. CDR3 size: 16 residues. Germline-derived CDR1 and CDR2 are SGDLS and YYNGEE. CDR3 coding DNA: TGTGCCAGCAGCGTAGGAGGTGTAGCGGGAGGCTACGAGCAGTACTTC. It codes for CASSVGGVAGGYEQYF.

V gene TRBV7-6 combines with J gene TRBJ2-1; maybe TRBD1 (6 bases). V was trimmed by 1 base and J by 0 bases, leaving 13 bases between them. The germline V gene has CDR1 SGHVS and CDR2 FNYEAQ. The CDR3 spans 17 residues. CDR3 DNA: TGTGCCAGCAGCTTAGGGACAGCGGAGGCCTCCTACAATGAGCAGTTCTTC. This translates into CASSLGTAEASYNEQFF.

V and J are TRBV29-1 and TRBJ2-7; TRBD2 matches at 8 bases. The V and J ends lost 5 bases and 2 bases, in that order; junction bases with no gene match: 11. In germline, CDR1 is SQVTM, CDR2 ANQGSEA. This CDR3 spans 15 amino acids. The CDR3 nucleotides read TGCAGCGTTAACTACGATGATAGCGGGACCTACGAGCAGTACTTC. Amino acids: CSVNYDDSGTYEQYF.

The rearrangement joins TRBV13 to TRBJ2-4, with a weak D call TRBD2 (6 bases). Germline values: CDR1 PRHDT, CDR2 FYEKMQ (reference sequence). V lost 2 bases to trimming and J lost 7 bases, with 15 bases between them. The CDR3 runs 15 residues. This chain's CDR3 is CASSLRRERRNIQYF. As DNA, the CDR3 is TGTGCCAGCAGCTTAAGGCGGGAACGGAGGAACATTCAGTACTTC.

This chain connects TRBV7-2 to TRBJ1-4; no clear D gene. The V and J ends lost 1 base and 11 bases respectively, with 14 bases between them. Per germline, CDR1 SGHTA and CDR2 FQGNSA. The CDR3 extends over 14 amino acids. For the CDR3, the DNA is TGTGCCAGCAGCTTAGGCGGGCCGAGGGTCAAACTGTTTTTT. This encodes CASSLGGPRVKLFF. Variable domain in full (rest from reference TRBV7-2 and TRBJ1-4): GAGVSQSPSNKVTEKGKDVELRCDPISGHTALYWYRQSLGQGLEFLIYFQGNSAPDKSGLPSDRFSAERTGGSVSTLTIQRTQQEDSAVYLCASSLGGPRVKLFFGSGTQLSVL.

This clone has just one count. This chain links TRBV27 with TRBJ1-3, with D uncertain. The CDR3 covers 11 residues. CDR1 is MNHEY, CDR2 SMNVEV, per germline (reference sequence). V was cut by 9 bases and J by 4 bases, with 7 bases left in between. CDR3 region: CASSGGNTIYF. CDR3 sequence (DNA): TGTGCCAGTTCCGGGGGAAACACCATATATTTT.

With respect to this clone: At one end the junction does not follow the germline gene, possibly because of a read error. This chain joins TRBV5-1 and TRBJ1-5; weak D call: TRBD1 (6 bases). Looked up from germline, CDR1 is SGHRS and CDR2 is YFSETQ. There are 14 residues in the CDR3. The DNA of the CDR3 is TGCGCCAGCAGCGCGGACAGCCTTAATCGGCCCCAGCATTTT. Translation gives CASSADSLNRPQHF.

This chain connects TRBV6-5 to TRBJ2-4; 8 nucleotides agree with TRBD1. This CDR3 spans 13 amino acids. Losses at the gene ends were 7 bases for V and 8 bases for J; bases not matched to a gene: 7. Germline-derived CDR1 and CDR2 are MNHEY and SVGAGI. CDR3 nucleotides: TGTGCCAGCACCCGGGACAGGTTTGACATTCAGTACTTC. Its translation is CASTRDRFDIQYF.

The chain links TRBV5-1 to TRBJ1-6; 7 positions agree with TRBD1. The junction had 11 bases not matched to a gene; V was cut back by 1 base and J by 7 bases. The CDR3 covers 17 residues. From germline, CDR1 is SGHRS and CDR2 YFSETQ. DNA for the CDR3: TGCGCCAGCAGCTTGAATCCGGCGACAGGGTTAAATTCACCCCTCCACTTT. Amino acids: CASSLNPATGLNSPLHF.

This chain joins TRBV7-9 and TRBJ2-7; 7 bases are a match to TRBD2. Germline lookup yields CDR1 SEHNR and CDR2 FQNEAQ (reference sequence). The CDR3 contains 14 residues. The V segment lost 2 bases and the J segment 5 bases; nucleotides outside the gene matches: 6. This CDR3 is CASSLFGGSNEQYF. In nucleotides, the CDR3 is TGTGCCAGCAGCTTATTCGGCGGGAGTAACGAGCAGTACTTC.

This sequence joins TRBV10-3 and TRBJ2-3; 7 bases are shared with TRBD2. The CDR3 is 15 amino acids. Germline values: CDR1 ENHRY, CDR2 SYGVKD. The V gene end was trimmed by 10 bases and the J gene end by 4 bases; junction bases not matched to a gene: 14. The CDR3 sequence: CATANGGGPSDTQYF. DNA of the CDR3: TGTGCCACCGCCAATGGGGGAGGGCCATCAGATACGCAGTATTTT.

The rearrangement links TRBV2 to TRBJ2-2, with 14 bases lining up with TRBD2. CDR1 and CDR2 (germline): SNHLY, FYNNEI. V gave up 2 bases and J gave up 7 bases; unmatched junction bases: 15. The CDR3 runs to 20 residues. The chain's CDR3 is CASSERGLAGETLTDGELFF. CDR3 nucleotide sequence: TGTGCCAGCAGTGAACGGGGACTAGCGGGAGAGACGTTGACGGACGGGGAGCTGTTTTTT.

This clone was seen a single time. The genes are TRBV7-8 and TRBJ2-7; the D is unclear. The CDR3 covers 14 residues. V lost 2 bases and J 7 bases, leaving 15 bases between the germline ends. Germline CDR1 is SGHVS and CDR2 is FQNEAQ. CDR3 DNA: TGTGCCAGCAGCTTACCCGCCAGGTTCGAGGAGCAGTACTTC. Protein product: CASSLPARFEEQYF.

CDR3 in DNA: TGTGCCAGCAGTGTCCGACAGGGTGGGCCTCACACTGAAGCTTTCTTT. Protein product: CASSVRQGGPHTEAFF. This chain connects TRBV27 to TRBJ1-1; 7 bases are a match to TRBD1. The CDR3 runs to 16 residues. Germline trimming cut 5 bases from V and 3 bases from J; bases unmatched to any gene: 12. In germline, CDR1 is MNHEY, CDR2 SMNVEV (reference sequence).

Concerning this clone: The germline gene is not matched at one end of the junction; a read error may be the cause. The J gene is TRBJ1-1, the V gene TRBV7-9, with 9 bases lining up with TRBD1. The CDR3 consists of 16 residues. Germline CDR1 is SEHNR and CDR2 is FQNEAQ (reference sequence). CDR3 amino acids: CSSSQTGGAWNTEAFF. CDR3 coding DNA: TGTTCCAGCAGCCAAACAGGGGGCGCATGGAACACTGAAGCTTTCTTT.

The chain joins TRBV5-1 to TRBJ2-7; weak D call: TRBD2 (6 bases). Germline assignment: CDR1 SGHRS and CDR2 YFSETQ. This CDR3 spans 15 amino acids. Trimming cost V 0 bases and J 4 bases, with 14 bases left between them. The CDR3 DNA sequence: TGCGCCAGCAGCTTGGCGGGGACGGAGGGTTACGAGCAGTACTTC. It is translated as CASSLAGTEGYEQYF.

The chain is built from TRBV11-3 and TRBJ1-5; TRBD1 aligns across 7 bases. The CDR3 totals 19 residues. The germline CDR1 and CDR2 sequences are SGHNT and YENEEA. Trimming took 0 bases from V and 0 from J; bases not matched to a gene: 11. The chain's CDR3 is CASSLDEGTAVYSNQPQHF. The CDR3 DNA follows: TGTGCCAGCAGCTTAGATGAGGGGACAGCCGTTTATAGCAATCAGCCCCAGCATTTT.

V usage is TRBV29-1 and J usage is TRBJ2-3; maybe TRBD2 (6 bases). Per the germline V gene, CDR1 is SQVTM and CDR2 is ANQGSEA. V was shortened by 6 bases and J by 4 bases, with 11 bases between the two germline ends. The CDR3 is made up of 12 amino acids. This CDR3 is CSVVREADTQYF. CDR3 DNA: TGCAGCGTAGTGCGGGAAGCAGATACGCAGTATTTT.

The chain recombines TRBV10-1 with TRBJ2-1, with TRBD2 matching 10 bases. This CDR3 comprises 14 residues. After removal of 4 bases from V and 6 bases from J, the junction contained 3 bases not matched to a gene. Looked up from germline, CDR1 is WNHNN and CDR2 is SYGVQD (reference sequence). For the CDR3, the DNA is TGCGCCAGCAGTGGTGCTAGCGGGAGCAATGAGCAGTTCTTC. This gives the protein CASSGASGSNEQFF.

V is TRBV4-1 and J is TRBJ2-7, with 8 bases aligning to TRBD1. The CDR3 has 17 amino acids. V shed 2 bases, J shed 4 bases, and the junction held 13 bases outside the gene matches. CDR1 MGHRA and CDR2 YSYEKL come from the germline V gene. The CDR3 loop is CASSQSTQTGAAYEQYF. The CDR3 DNA sequence: TGCGCCAGCAGCCAATCAACCCAGACAGGGGCTGCATACGAGCAGTACTTC.

This sequence joins TRBV7-2 and TRBJ2-3; D gene unclear. CDR3 size: 12 residues. The V end lost 0 bases, the J end lost 8 bases, and 6 bases lay between the germline ends. Germline values: CDR1 SGHTA, CDR2 FQGNSA. The CDR3 loop reads CASSLAPGTQYF. Written as DNA, the CDR3 is TGTGCCAGCAGCTTAGCGCCGGGTACGCAGTATTTT.

The chain is built from TRBV6-8 and TRBJ2-7, with 7 nucleotides matching TRBD2. Germline lookup yields CDR1 MNHGY and CDR2 SAAAGT. V shed 10 bases and J 3 bases; nucleotides not matched to a gene: 6. CDR3 length: 12 residues. The CDR3 sequence is CAKRTGGYEQYF. CDR3 bases: TGTGCCAAGCGGACGGGGGGCTACGAGCAGTACTTC.

The chain recombines TRBV5-1 with TRBJ1-3, with unresolved D. The CDR3 covers 16 residues. V was clipped by 4 bases and J by 2 bases, with 16 bases between them. CDR1 is SGHRS and CDR2 is YFSETQ in the germline V gene. The CDR3 region is CASSTGPGGTGNTIYF. The CDR3 nucleotides read TGCGCCAGCAGCACGGGTCCGGGAGGAACTGGAAACACCATATATTTT.

In DNA form, the CDR3 reads TGCGCCAGCAGCTTGACCCAGGGCCCCAGGGCCTACAATGAGCAGTTCTTC. Translated, it gives CASSLTQGPRAYNEQFF. The genes are TRBV5-1 and TRBJ2-1; tentative D call: TRBD1 (5 bases). This CDR3 is built from 17 residues. Trimming took 1 base from V and 2 from J, leaving 16 bases between them. The germline V gene has CDR1 SGHRS and CDR2 YFSETQ.